The 20 T cell receptor beta chains listed next were all sequenced from one sample in a study of control samples from healthy donors and cancer patients. Libraries were prepared by immunoSEQ multiplex PCR; TCRdb keeps only in-frame clonotypes and omits some of them. The table includes 120,000 or so clones, about 83% detected once. The sequencing sample was made of blood. The source of these receptors is a man aged 30 to 45 in good health.

This clone was counted once. The chain is built from TRBV20-1 and TRBJ1-1; D uncertain. The CDR3 is made up of 11 amino acids. Between the trimmed V and J ends, which lost 6 bases and 6 bases, there was a span of 11 bases. CDR1 is DFQATT, CDR2 SNEGSKA, per germline (reference sequence). In DNA form, the CDR3 reads TGCAGTGCAAGCACAACTTCTGAAGCTTTCTTT. Translating gives CSASTTSEAFF.

The genes are TRBV6-6 and TRBJ1-5; possibly TRBD1 for D (5 bases). This CDR3 spans 14 amino acids. Between the trimmed V and J ends, which lost 6 bases and 1 base, there was a span of 10 bases. Germline CDR1 and CDR2: MNHNY and SVGAGI (reference sequence). CDR3 protein: CASRGAGSNQPQHF. The DNA for the CDR3 is TGTGCCAGCAGAGGGGCAGGAAGCAATCAGCCCCAGCATTTT.

V is TRBV3-1 (or the pseudogene TRBV3-2) and J is TRBJ2-5; 8 bases map to TRBD1. The V gene end was trimmed by 1 base and the J gene end by 1 base; junction bases not matched to a gene: 5. The CDR3 runs to 16 residues. Germline V gives CDR1 LGHDT, CDR2 YNNKEL (reference sequence). CDR3 bases: TGTGCCAGCAGCCAAGGGGCAGGGGGCGGCCAAGAGACCCAGTACTTC. Encoded protein: CASSQGAGGGQETQYF.

The gene calls are TRBV3-1 (or the pseudogene TRBV3-2) and TRBJ2-5; tentative D call: TRBD1 (7 bases). CDR1 and CDR2 from the germline V gene are LGHDT and YNNKEL (reference sequence). Trimming left V 6 bases short and J 4 bases short, with 15 bases between. The CDR3 totals 14 residues. As DNA, the CDR3 is TGTGCCAGCAGTCGACAGGGAGGAGGAGAGACCCAGTACTTC. This encodes CASSRQGGGETQYF.

This clone has more than one count but fewer than ten. V usage is TRBV24-1 and J usage is TRBJ2-5; 8 nucleotides align to TRBD2. CDR3 length: 15 amino acids. V lost 3 bases, J lost 5 bases, and 7 bases stayed unmatched. CDR1 is KGHDR, CDR2 SFDVKD, per germline. CDR3 nucleotide sequence: TGTGCCACCAGTGATATACGGGGGGGCCGGGAGACCCAGTACTTC. It codes for CATSDIRGGRETQYF.

The genes are TRBV6-1 and TRBJ1-1; D may be TRBD1 (6 bases). Germline V gene data show CDR1 as MNHNS and CDR2 as SASEGT. This CDR3 has 14 residues. V was cut by 2 bases and J by 5 bases, with 12 bases left in between. This CDR3 reads CASSELGAGTEAFF. The CDR3 bases are TGTGCCAGCAGTGAATTGGGGGCTGGTACTGAAGCTTTCTTT.

This clone has only a few counts. The chain links TRBV11-2 to TRBJ1-3; maybe TRBD1 (6 bases). Germline V lookup: CDR1 SGHAT, CDR2 FQNNGV. Trimming pared 1 base from V and 0 bases from J, leaving 13 bases between. The CDR3 loop spans 17 amino acids. The chain's CDR3 is CASSLGQGRPSGNTIYF. The CDR3 bases are TGTGCCAGCAGCTTAGGTCAGGGGAGGCCCTCTGGAAACACCATATATTTT. Full variable domain (rest looked up from reference TRBV11-2 and TRBJ1-3): EAGVAQSPRYKIIEKRQSVAFWCNPISGHATLYWYQQILGQGPKLLIQFQNNGVVDDSQLPKDRFSAERLKGVDSTLKIQPAKLEDSAVYLCASSLGQGRPSGNTIYFGEGSWLTVV.

The rearrangement joins TRBV6-4 to TRBJ1-1; tentative D call: TRBD1 (5 bases). Germline V CDR1 and CDR2: MRHNA, SNTAGT. Trimming shortened V by 0 bases and J by 4 bases, and 9 bases separated the two germline ends. The CDR3 totals 14 residues. CDR3 sequence: CASSDSSRATEAFF. The CDR3 coding sequence is TGTGCCAGCAGTGACTCGAGCAGGGCCACTGAAGCTTTCTTT.

This sequence joins TRBV19 and TRBJ1-1; unclear D gene. This CDR3 is 14 amino acids long. V was clipped by 2 bases and J by 4 bases, with 11 bases between them. Germline V gives CDR1 LNHDA, CDR2 SQIVND (reference sequence). The CDR3 sequence is CASSIIEGGTEAFF. CDR3 nucleotide sequence: TGTGCCAGTAGTATAATCGAGGGAGGCACTGAAGCTTTCTTT.

This clone was seen more than once but under ten times. The chain uses TRBV7-3 and TRBJ2-7; D unresolved. Germline loops: CDR1 SGHTA, CDR2 FQGTGA. Trimming left V 2 bases short and J 6 bases short, with 2 bases between. The CDR3 contains 10 residues. This CDR3 reads CASSLGEQYF. The CDR3 DNA reads TGTGCCAGCAGCTTAGGCGAGCAGTACTTC.

In its sample, this clone was seen once. The rearrangement uses TRBV9 and TRBJ1-6; tentatively, D is TRBD1 (5 bases). CDR1 is SGDLS, CDR2 YYNGEE, per germline. V lost 3 bases, J lost 4 bases, and 14 bases lay in between. CDR3 length: 16 residues. The CDR3: CASSGGVSPYNSPLHF. In DNA, the CDR3 is TGTGCCAGCAGCGGGGGGGTTTCCCCGTATAATTCACCCCTCCACTTT. The variable domain in full, completed from reference TRBV9 and TRBJ1-6, reads DSGVTQTPKHLITATGQRVTLRCSPRSGDLSVYWYQQSLDQGLQFLIQYYNGEERAKGNILERFSAQQFPDLHSELNLSSLELGDSALYFCASSGGVSPYNSPLHFGNGTRLTVT.

The rearrangement uses TRBV9 and TRBJ1-3, with D hard to call. Between the trimmed V and J ends, which lost 6 bases and 0 bases, there was a span of 7 bases. Germline V lookup: CDR1 SGDLS, CDR2 YYNGEE. CDR3 length: 13 residues. CDR3 residues: CASNRPSGNTIYF. The CDR3 nucleotides are TGTGCCAGCAATCGGCCCTCTGGAAACACCATATATTTT.

The chain combines TRBV5-1 with TRBJ1-4; TRBD1 agrees at 7 bases. CDR1 SGHRS and CDR2 YFSETQ come from the germline V gene. This CDR3 is 15 amino acids long. Unmatched junction bases numbered 7, after V lost 4 bases and J lost 4 bases. The CDR3 protein is CASSAGDSDNEKLFF. In DNA, the CDR3 is TGCGCCAGCAGCGCTGGGGACAGCGATAATGAAAAACTGTTTTTT.

The V and J genes are TRBV27 and TRBJ1-2, with D unclear. The CDR3 is made up of 13 amino acids. Trimming took off 3 bases at V and 8 bases at J, with 13 bases between the two ends. The germline V gene has CDR1 MNHEY and CDR2 SMNVEV (reference sequence). The CDR3 region has the DNA TGTGCCAGCAGTTTTAAAGGGTTTCACGGCTACACCTTC. It yields the protein CASSFKGFHGYTF.

The chain carries TRBV10-1 and TRBJ2-1; 7 bases line up with TRBD1. V shed 0 bases, J shed 8 bases, and the junction held 1 base outside the gene matches. CDR1 is WNHNN and CDR2 is SYGVQD in the germline V gene (reference sequence). The CDR3 has 13 amino acids. CDR3 protein: CASSESTGYEQFF. CDR3 nucleotide sequence: TGCGCCAGCAGTGAGTCGACAGGGTATGAGCAGTTCTTC.

The CDR3 DNA is TGTGCTACGGGGGAGTACTCTGGGGCCAACGTCCTGACTTTC. Translating gives CATGEYSGANVLTF. The chain couples TRBV11-2 to TRBJ2-6; D might be TRBD2 (6 bases). Per germline, CDR1 SGHAT and CDR2 FQNNGV. This CDR3 has 14 residues.

The V gene is TRBV28, the J gene TRBJ1-2, with a possible D match to TRBD1 (5 bases). The CDR3 is made up of 17 amino acids. Trimming left V 2 bases short and J 3 bases short, with 19 bases between. Germline assignment: CDR1 MDHEN and CDR2 SYDVKM. CDR3 sequence reads: CASSLRTNLIPYYGYTF. In nucleotides, the CDR3 is TGTGCCAGCAGTTTAAGGACAAATCTAATACCCTACTATGGCTACACCTTC.

The rearrangement uses TRBV2 and TRBJ2-5; TRBD2 aligns across 11 bases. J gave up 5 bases and V 6 bases, and 11 bases lay outside the gene matches. CDR1 and CDR2 (germline): SNHLY, FYNNEI. The CDR3 is 16 residues long. The CDR3 bases are TGTGCCAGCAGCCTCACTAGCGGGGGTGTCGGGGAGACCCAGTACTTC. Protein: CASSLTSGGVGETQYF.

This chain connects TRBV5-1 to TRBJ1-5; perhaps TRBD1 as D (5 bases). Trimming pared 3 bases from V and 7 bases from J, leaving 17 bases between. Germline CDR1 SGHRS, CDR2 YFSETQ. The CDR3 consists of 15 residues. The CDR3 DNA follows: TGCGCCAGCAGCTCTGGGGTAGGGGTGGCGCAGCCCCAGCATTTT. It yields the protein CASSSGVGVAQPQHF.

The chain has TRBV3-1 (or the pseudogene TRBV3-2) and TRBJ1-6, with TRBD1 matching 7 bases. CDR1 and CDR2 from the germline V gene are LGHDT and YNNKEL (reference sequence). The CDR3 has 13 residues. V was clipped by 8 bases and J by 3 bases; unmatched bases: 1. DNA of the CDR3: TGTGCCAGCGGGGACAGCTATAATTCACCCCTCCACTTT. As protein: CASGDSYNSPLHF.